This T cell receptor beta chain came from a study of OX40 agonist ivuxolimab in advanced cancers. V dropped 3 bases and J dropped 6; count of bases not matched to a gene: 7. The CDR3 spans 14 residues. The germline CDR1 and CDR2 sequences are MNHEY and SVGAGI. Sequencing used immunoSEQ multiplex PCR; TCRdb keeps in-frame clones, though not all of them. The sample shows tens of thousands of clones, approximately 83% of them seen only once. The sample holds a few counts of this clone. The TCR sequence derives from an adult with an advanced solid tumor such as melanoma, head and neck, liver or kidney cancer. The source material was CD4+ or CD8+ T cells sorted from blood, sampled in a trial of the OX40 agonist ivuxolimab. The chain has TRBV6-5 and TRBJ1-1, with 7 positions matching TRBD1. The CDR3 nucleotides are TGTGCCAGCAGTTATACAGGGGTACTCGCTGAAGCTTTCTTT. This translates into CASSYTGVLAEAFF.